The following is a TCR beta chain sequence with its context. As yet, its antigen is unknown. A multiplex PCR was run with 60 Vbeta primers and 13 Jbeta primers. Profiled with immunoSEQ multiplex PCR; TCRdb holds only in-frame clones, not every one. The sample has roughly 89,000 clones; over 55% are singletons. This sample stems from a study of cytomegalovirus exposure and HLA in healthy donors. Study-level findings and limits: The authors listed 180 or so TCR beta chains as cytomegalovirus-associated. As a later analysis showed, a missense DCLRE1C variant was linked to trimming of TCR beta V- and J-genes. Evidence from a later analysis indicated that most CMV-associated TCR beta chains looked HLA-restricted.

This TCR derives from a woman between 45 and 65 years old in good health and CMV-seropositive. The sequencing input was PBMCs.

The CDR3 coding sequence is TGTGCCAGCAGCCGACAGGCCCATGAGCAGTTCTTC. Protein sequence: CASSRQAHEQFF. The rearrangement links TRBV6-1 to TRBJ2-1; a possible D gene is TRBD1 (6 bases). The germline CDR1 and CDR2 sequences are MNHNS and SASEGT. The CDR3 runs to 12 residues. Trimming took off 6 bases at V and 8 bases at J, with 11 bases between the two ends.